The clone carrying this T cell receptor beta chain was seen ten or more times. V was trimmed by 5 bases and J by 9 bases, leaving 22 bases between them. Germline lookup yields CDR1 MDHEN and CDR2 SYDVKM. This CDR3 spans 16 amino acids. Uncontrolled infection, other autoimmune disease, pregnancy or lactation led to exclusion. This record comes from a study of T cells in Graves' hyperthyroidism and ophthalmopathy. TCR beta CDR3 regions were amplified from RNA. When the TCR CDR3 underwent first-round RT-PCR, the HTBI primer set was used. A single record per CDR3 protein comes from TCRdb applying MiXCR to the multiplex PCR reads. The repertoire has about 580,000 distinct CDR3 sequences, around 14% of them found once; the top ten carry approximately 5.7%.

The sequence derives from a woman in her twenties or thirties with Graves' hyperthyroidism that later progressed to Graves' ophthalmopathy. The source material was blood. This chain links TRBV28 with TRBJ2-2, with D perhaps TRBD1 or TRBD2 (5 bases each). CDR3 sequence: CASSGSRGATLRELFF. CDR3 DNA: TGTGCCAGCAGTGGCTCGAGGGGAGCCACTTTACGGGAGCTGTTTTTT.